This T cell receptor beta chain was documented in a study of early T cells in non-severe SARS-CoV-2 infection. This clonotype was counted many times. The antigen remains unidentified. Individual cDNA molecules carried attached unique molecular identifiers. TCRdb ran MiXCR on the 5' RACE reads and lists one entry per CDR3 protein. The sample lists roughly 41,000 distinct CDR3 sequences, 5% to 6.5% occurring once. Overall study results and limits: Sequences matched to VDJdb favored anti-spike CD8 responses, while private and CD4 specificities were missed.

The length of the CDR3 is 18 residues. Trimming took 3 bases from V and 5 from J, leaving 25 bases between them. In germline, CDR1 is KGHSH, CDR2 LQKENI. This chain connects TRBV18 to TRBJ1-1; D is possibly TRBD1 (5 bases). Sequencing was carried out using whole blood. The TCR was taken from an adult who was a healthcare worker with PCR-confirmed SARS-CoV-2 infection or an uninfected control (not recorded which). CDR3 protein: CASSPPTGEGWRGTEAFF. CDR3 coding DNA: TGTGCCAGCTCACCCCCCACCGGGGAGGGATGGAGGGGAACTGAAGCTTTCTTT.